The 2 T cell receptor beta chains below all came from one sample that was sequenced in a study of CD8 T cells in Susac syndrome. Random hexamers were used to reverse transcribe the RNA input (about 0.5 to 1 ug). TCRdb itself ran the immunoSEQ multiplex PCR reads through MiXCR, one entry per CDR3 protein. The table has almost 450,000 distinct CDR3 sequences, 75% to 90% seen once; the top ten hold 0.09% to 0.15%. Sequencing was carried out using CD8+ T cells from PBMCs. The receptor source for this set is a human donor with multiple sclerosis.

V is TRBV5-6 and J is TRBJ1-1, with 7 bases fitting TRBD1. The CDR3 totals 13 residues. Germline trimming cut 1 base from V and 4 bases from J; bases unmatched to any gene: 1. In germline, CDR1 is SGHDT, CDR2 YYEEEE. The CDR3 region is CASSLRDSTEAFF. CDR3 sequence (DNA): TGTGCCAGCAGCTTGAGGGACAGCACTGAAGCTTTCTTT.

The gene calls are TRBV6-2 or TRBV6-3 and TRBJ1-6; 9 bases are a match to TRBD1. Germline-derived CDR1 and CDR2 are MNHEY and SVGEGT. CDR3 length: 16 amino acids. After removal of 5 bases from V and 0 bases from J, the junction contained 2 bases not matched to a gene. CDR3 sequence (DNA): TGTGCCAGCAGTGGGACAGGGAGCTCCTATAATTCACCCCTCCACTTT. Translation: CASSGTGSSYNSPLHF.